The following is a T cell receptor (beta chain) sequence with its context. This clone was found a few times. No cognate antigen has been identified for it. Base-call qualities are not available, and no considerably larger clone is one nucleotide away. These data are taken from a study of blood T cell repertoires in COVID-19 (dated by TCRdb to the early 2020s). At the level of the whole study: Collaborator samples came from the United States, Italy and Spain and covered acute and convalescent phases of COVID-19. The material from the prospective study consisted of cDNA or gDNA derived from T cells, B-cell-depleted T cells, or PBMCs. The dataset comprised deeply sampled blood TCRbeta repertoires from subjects exposed to, actively infected with, or recovered from COVID-19. Sample metadata almost always included a de-identified subject ID, COVID-19 status, age in years and sex. The samples were drawn from the first 160 participants of the ongoing ImmuneRACE study and from 1,200 or so subjects provided by 6 global collaborators. Where HLA class I and class II types were available, the types were taken from metadata supplied by the sample provider, not from assay-based typing. The repertoires were made available in a free public database intended to serve as a resource for research on the immune response to SARS-CoV-2. The study at large found these results: How much clinical and demographic metadata was included differed by source and by participant, and the metadata was provided uncurated.

At one collaborating source in Seattle, patients were enrolled during active infection and were followed longitudinally through the course of disease. Whole blood was collected in K2EDTA tubes by collaborating institutions according to the institutions' own protocols. For TCRbeta analysis, collaborator samples were shipped as frozen whole blood, as isolated PBMCs, or as DNA extracted from either sample type. The immunoSEQ Assay, a bias-controlled multiplex PCR, was used to amplify TCRbeta CDR3 regions from genomic DNA. In the paper's pipeline: Nucleated cell counts per sample were estimated from amplification of reference gene primers within the assay. To quantify the absolute abundance of each unique TCRbeta CDR3 rearrangement, sequence reads were collapsed and filtered. For each sample, productive Simpson clonality was calculated as the square root of Simpson's diversity index across productive rearrangements. TCRdb obtained this table from immuneACCESS and retained in-frame rearrangements with V and J assigned. These tables miss some clones; where compared with another copy, unresolved V genes account for less than half of the shortfall, and the remainder is unexplained. V and J calls and clone size follow that table, whereas D and trimming were derived from the DNA. The sample table lists 150,000 to 180,000 clones, about 80% of them with a count of one. The ten largest clones add up to around an eighth of the sample.

The receptor comes from a woman aged 55 to 70 with COVID-19, enrolled during active disease. Material: peripheral blood.

The DNA sequence is TGCGCCAGCAGCGCCCCCGGGACAGGGGGATTCACTGAAGCTTTCTTT. This yields the protein CASSAPGTGGFTEAFF. The V and J genes are TRBV5-1 and TRBJ1-1; 11 nucleotides in the junction match TRBD1. For this chain, trimming is 4 bases at the V end and 4 bases at the J end, and the number of junction bases without a gene match is 9. CDR3 length: 16 amino acids, cysteine to phenylalanine. The sequence is cut down to CDR3 DNA, 48 bases in frame from base 1. The CDR1 and CDR2 encoded by the germline V gene are SGHRS and YFSETQ.